The 18 T cell receptor beta chains reported below all come from one sample, sequenced in a study of T cells in Graves' hyperthyroidism and ophthalmopathy (dated by TCRdb to about 2019). Receptor libraries were prepared by multiplex PCR. The reads were generated on an Illumina HiSeq 2000. Amplification of TCR beta CDR3 regions was carried out from RNA transcripts. For the first round of RT-PCR on the TCR CDR3, the HTBI primer set was used together with the Qiagen OneStep RT-PCR kit. The public reads were reanalyzed by TCRdb: fastp trimming at Q25, MiXCR alignment, in-frame beta chains only. Identical CDR3 protein sequences are pooled into one entry, listed with their most common genes and DNA. The sample table holds 500,000 or so distinct CDR3 sequences, of which about 15% were seen once. About 31% of the sample is taken by the ten largest. Sample: blood. These receptors all come from a woman in her twenties or thirties with Graves' ophthalmopathy.

This clonotype was seen a few times. The chain recombines TRBV5-8 with TRBJ1-2, with no clear D. The length of the CDR3 is 14 residues. Between the trimmed V and J ends, which lost 3 bases and 0 bases, there was a span of 9 bases. Germline CDR1 reads SGHTS; CDR2 reads YDEGEE. The CDR3 DNA sequence: TGTGCCAGCAGCTGGGGAGGAGCTAACTATGGCTACACCTTC. Its protein is CASSWGGANYGYTF.

This chain joins TRBV29-1 and TRBJ2-5; 13 bases match TRBD2. J lost 7 bases, V lost 4 bases, and 12 bases had no gene match. Germline V CDR1 and CDR2: SQVTM, ANQGSEA. The CDR3 consists of 16 residues. The CDR3 here is CSVATLGLAGAGTQYF. The CDR3 region has the DNA TGCAGCGTTGCTACCCTAGGACTAGCGGGAGCCGGGACCCAGTACTTC.

There are a few counts of this clonotype. The chain recombines TRBV29-1 with TRBJ2-3, with a weak D call TRBD2 (5 bases). Germline CDR1 and CDR2: SQVTM and ANQGSEA. Trimming pared 4 bases from V and 1 base from J, leaving 12 bases between. This CDR3 region has 14 residues. The CDR3 reads CSVVWERGTDTQYF. The CDR3 nucleotides read TGCAGCGTTGTGTGGGAGAGGGGCACAGATACGCAGTATTTT.

The gene calls are TRBV12-3 or TRBV12-4 and TRBJ1-2; no clear D gene. Trimming left V 3 bases short and J 3 bases short, with 14 bases between. The CDR3 has 15 amino acids. The CDR3 coding sequence is TGTGCCAGCAGTTTCGAGCCGTGGATTTACTATGGCTACACCTTC. The encoded protein is CASSFEPWIYYGYTF.

This clonotype was counted many times. The genes are TRBV7-2 and TRBJ1-2; the D is unclear. V lost 1 base, J lost 3 bases, and 6 bases lay in between. The CDR3 totals 13 residues. Germline CDR1 reads SGHTA; CDR2 reads FQGNSA. The CDR3 loop is CASSLEGYYGYTF. DNA for the CDR3: TGTGCCAGCAGCTTAGAGGGATACTATGGCTACACCTTC.

This clonotype was recorded a few times. The chain links TRBV4-1 to TRBJ2-7; D not resolved. V was shortened by 0 bases and J by 5 bases, with 11 bases between the two germline ends. The CDR3 extends over 14 amino acids. Germline CDR1 and CDR2: MGHRA and YSYEKL. Here the CDR3 DNA reads TGCGCCAGCAGCCAAGATCTCGCAAGGGACGAGCAGTACTTC. Translated, it gives CASSQDLARDEQYF.

This clonotype has at least ten counts. The J gene is TRBJ1-5, the V gene TRBV7-2; D gene uncertain. V lost 5 bases to trimming and J lost 8 bases, with 16 bases between them. CDR3 length: 14 amino acids. Germline V gives CDR1 SGHTA, CDR2 FQGNSA. In DNA, the CDR3 is TGTGCCAGCAGCCAAGAGACCCAACCTGAGCCCCAGCATTTT. Amino acids: CASSQETQPEPQHF.

Ten or more counts support this clonotype. The chain joins TRBV28 to TRBJ1-5; a weak D match, TRBD1 (6 bases). Trimming removed 4 bases at V and 9 bases at J, with 7 bases between. Germline assignment: CDR1 MDHEN and CDR2 SYDVKM. This CDR3 has 11 amino acids. CDR3 DNA sequence: TGTGCCAGCAGTTCGGACAGGCCCCAGCATTTT. It specifies CASSSDRPQHF.

This clonotype was counted only a few times. The V gene is TRBV27, the J gene TRBJ2-1; 13 bases line up with TRBD2. The junction had 13 bases not matched to a gene; V was cut back by 1 base and J by 4 bases. There are 20 residues in the CDR3. Germline loops: CDR1 MNHEY, CDR2 SMNVEV (reference sequence). In nucleotides, the CDR3 is TGTGCCAGCAGTTTATATGGCTTCCGACTAGCGGGAGGAGGGTACAATGAGCAGTTCTTC. Its translation: CASSLYGFRLAGGGYNEQFF.

This chain connects TRBV4-3 to TRBJ2-1, with TRBD2 matching over 9 bases. Germline assignment: CDR1 LGHNA and CDR2 YSLEER. This CDR3 has 15 amino acids. Trimming at V came to 0 bases and at J to 9 bases, leaving 6 bases not matched to a gene. The CDR3: CASSQEGAGGAEQFF. CDR3 sequence (DNA): TGCGCCAGCAGCCAAGAGGGAGCGGGAGGCGCTGAGCAGTTCTTC.

The V gene is TRBV27, the J gene TRBJ2-3; D may be TRBD1 or TRBD2 (5 bases each). The CDR3 spans 14 residues. The V gene's germline CDR1 is MNHEY and CDR2 SMNVEV (reference sequence). V gave up 5 bases and J gave up 2 bases, with 11 bases separating them. CDR3 nucleotide sequence: TGTGCCAGCAGTCTGGGGGTCCTCACAGATACGCAGTATTTT. As protein: CASSLGVLTDTQYF.

This clonotype was seen many times. This chain connects TRBV12-3 or TRBV12-4 to TRBJ2-7; tentatively, D is TRBD1 or TRBD2 (5 bases each). The CDR3 covers 15 residues. V was shortened by 6 bases and J by 0 bases, with 15 bases between the two germline ends. Written as DNA, the CDR3 is TGTGCCAGCAGACTAGGGACCGATCCCTCCTACGAGCAGTACTTC. It specifies CASRLGTDPSYEQYF.

This CDR3 is CASSGGQGALNTEAFF. CDR3 in DNA: TGTGCCAGCAGCGGCGGACAGGGGGCCCTGAACACTGAAGCTTTCTTT. The rearrangement uses TRBV5-6 and TRBJ1-1; 11 positions match TRBD1. This CDR3 comprises 16 residues. Trimming cost V 4 bases and J 0 bases; bases outside gene matches: 5. CDR1 is SGHDT, CDR2 YYEEEE, per germline. Looking up the rest from reference TRBV5-6 and TRBJ1-1 gives the full variable domain: DAGVTQSPTHLIKTRGQQVTLRCSPKSGHDTVSWYQQALGQGPQFIFQYYEEEERQRGNFPDRFSGHQFPNYSSELNVNALLLGDSALYLCASSGGQGALNTEAFFGQGTRLTVV.

This clonotype was detected only a few times. The chain uses TRBV7-9 and TRBJ1-4; D is ambiguous. The CDR3 consists of 15 residues. CDR1 and CDR2 (germline): SEHNR, FQNEAQ (reference sequence). Trimming left V 4 bases short and J 5 bases short, with 14 bases between. CDR3 sequence (DNA): TGTGCCAGCAGCTCCCTTCCTACAGCAAATGAAAAACTGTTTTTT. Encoded protein: CASSSLPTANEKLFF.

The table lists this clonotype with a few counts. This sequence joins TRBV24-1 and TRBJ2-1; TRBD1 or TRBD2 may be the D gene (5 bases each). The V end lost 4 bases, the J end lost 4 bases, and 16 bases lay between the germline ends. CDR3 length equals 16 residues. Germline V gene sequence: CDR1 KGHDR, CDR2 SFDVKD. CDR3 in amino acids: CATSEKGPKNYNEQFF. The CDR3 nucleotides read TGTGCCACCAGTGAAAAGGGACCAAAAAATTACAATGAGCAGTTCTTC.

This clonotype was found many times. The V and J genes are TRBV11-2 and TRBJ2-5; TRBD2 matches at 7 bases. The CDR3 has 14 amino acids. Per germline, CDR1 SGHAT and CDR2 FQNNGV. Trimming took 7 bases from V and 2 from J; bases not matched to a gene: 7. In DNA form, the CDR3 reads TGTGCCAGCAAGGAGGCTAGCGGACAAGAGACCCAGTACTTC. This translates into CASKEASGQETQYF.

This clonotype appeared many times. V and J are TRBV9 and TRBJ2-3, with a tentative D call TRBD2 (6 bases). V dropped 4 bases and J dropped 0 bases, with 12 bases sitting between them. The CDR3 runs to 15 residues. The V gene's germline CDR1 is SGDLS and CDR2 YYNGEE. The CDR3 region has the DNA TGTGCCAGCAGCCCGTTCGGGACTAGCACAGATACGCAGTATTTT. Translating it yields CASSPFGTSTDTQYF.

The J gene is TRBJ2-3, the V gene TRBV25-1; D gene unclear. Trimming took 2 bases from V and 0 from J, leaving 15 bases between them. CDR1 MGHDK and CDR2 SYGVNS come from the germline V gene. The CDR3 runs 17 residues. DNA of the CDR3: TGTGCCAGCAGTGAACCCCATAGGGTAACTAGCACAGATACGCAGTATTTT. It codes for CASSEPHRVTSTDTQYF. The full variable domain, its missing parts supplied by reference TRBV25-1 and TRBJ2-3, is EADIYQTPRYLVIGTGKKITLECSQTMGHDKMYWYQQDPGMELHLIHYSYGVNSTEKGDLSSESTVSRIRTEHFPLTLESARPSHTSQYLCASSEPHRVTSTDTQYFGPGTRLTVL.